This TCR beta chain was recorded in a study of CD8 T cells in Susac syndrome (dated by TCRdb to the late 2010s). Background on the whole study: Repertoire sequencing was used to test whether CD8+ T cell activation and differentiation in Susac syndrome was antigen driven. CD8+ T cell repertoire clonality was compared between over 9 healthy donors, approximately 14 Susac syndrome patients and approximately 16 multiple sclerosis patients.

The CDR3, cysteine through phenylalanine, is 17 amino acids long. The read is trimmed to its CDR3 DNA, 51 bases read in frame from base 1. As encoded in the germline V gene, CDR1 is SGHAT while CDR2 is FQNNGV. V gives up 4 bases and J gives up 0 bases, and the segment between their germline ends measures 17 bases. Notes on this clonotype: Which antigen it targets is not known. The record has no base qualities; no much larger clone is one base away.

Peripheral blood CD8+ and CD4+ T cells from healthy donors, Susac syndrome patients and multiple sclerosis patients were profiled by high-throughput TCR beta sequencing. The healthy donors served as controls matched for age and sex. Bulk CD8+ and CD4+ T cells were purified by magnetic negative isolation, while CD8+ TEMRA cells were enriched using FACS. Blood was drawn into EDTA tubes, processed within 24 hours, and PBMCs were isolated by density gradient centrifugation. PBMCs intended for TCR sequencing were cryopreserved in liquid nitrogen and thawed later in a water bath at 37 degrees C. A purity of at least 90% was achieved for sorted or isolated CD4+, CD8+ and CD8+ TEMRA cells. RNA was extracted with the RNeasy kit and roughly 0.5 to 1 ug was reverse transcribed using random hexamers. The immunoSEQ multiplex PCR assay, covering 54 Vbeta and 13 Jbeta segments, was used to amplify TCR beta CDR3 regions. To correct PCR amplification bias, a synthetic template baseline was used for both primer optimization and computational correction. In the source study's methods: Reads were assigned to V, D and J genes according to IMGT and analyzed in immunoSEQ Analyzer, with only productive sequences retained. To calculate clonality, Shannon entropy was normalized by log2 of the number of productive unique sequences and then subtracted from one. For each patient and control, public and private clones were evaluated within the 100 most prevalent clones. A clone was defined as Susac-specific if it was absent from the healthy and MS cohorts, from approximately 980 published viral clones and from other ImmuneACCESS disease sequences. Using fastp at Q25 and MiXCR, TCRdb reprocessed the public reads and kept productive beta chains. Every distinct CDR3 protein forms one entry, paired with its most common genes and DNA. V and J calls and clone size were set by TCRdb, not the authors. In this sample the table shows tens of thousands of distinct CDR3 sequences, around nine tenths of which occur a single time. The ten largest clones represent nearly 0.2% of the sample.

Broad study findings and their caveats: The number of individuals in the TCR sequencing and HLA analysis was acknowledged as relatively small.

Sequenced input: CD8+ T cells from PBMCs. The rearrangement joined TRBV11-2 to TRBJ2-3; TRBD2 is a weak D gene call, 6 bases matching. This TCR was recovered from a human donor in good health. CDR3 region: CASSSSEASESTDTQYF. The bases are TGTGCCAGCAGCTCTAGCGAGGCTAGCGAGAGCACAGATACGCAGTATTTT.